Listed below are T cell receptor beta chains from one sample, sequenced in a study of cytomegalovirus exposure and HLA in healthy donors. Sequencing used immunoSEQ multiplex PCR; TCRdb keeps in-frame clones, though not all of them. The sample records 85,000 to 130,000 clones, roughly four fifths being singletons. The specimen was PBMCs. The receptors stem from a man between 45 and 60 years old in good health and CMV-seronegative. Each CDR3 is given with its conserved first and last residue. The D gene is left open where the match is weak. Expanded clones are given a class, and other clones once, few, many or no size at all.

j_call d_call v_call clone_size cdr3_nt cdr3_aa
TRBJ1-2 - TRBV28 - TGTGCCAGCAGTTCCGGTGGGGGCCGCGTGGACTATGGCTACACCTTC CASSSGGGRVDYGYTF
TRBJ1-1 - TRBV5-1 - TGCGCCAGCAGCTTCGAGGTTAACACTGAAGCTTTCTTT CASSFEVNTEAFF
TRBJ2-2 TRBD2 TRBV4-1 - TGCGCCAGCAGCCAAGATCGGACTAGCGGGGGGGCCGACACCGGGGAGCTGTTTTTT CASSQDRTSGGADTGELFF
TRBJ2-1 TRBD2 TRBV6-4 - TGTGCCAGCAGTGGAATCGGGGGGGCGCGTGAGCAGTTCTTC CASSGIGGAREQFF
TRBJ1-6 TRBD1 TRBV7-3 once TGTGCCAGCAGCCAGACAGGGGGGAGCAATTCACCCCTCCACTTT CASSQTGGSNSPLHF
TRBJ1-4 TRBD1 TRBV28 - TGTGCCAGCAGTTCCACCCTAGGGACAGGGGTATCGACTAATGAAAAACTGTTTTTT CASSSTLGTGVSTNEKLFF
TRBJ1-1 - TRBV19 - TGTGCCAGTAAGGGGGAACAGCCCAGGGCTGAAGCTTTCTTT CASKGEQPRAEAFF
TRBJ1-2 TRBD1 TRBV2 once TGTGCCAGCACCTTCGGACAGGAACGTATGGGGAACTATGGCTACACCTTC CASTFGQERMGNYGYTF
TRBJ1-5 - TRBV5-1 - TGCGCCAGCAGCTTGGAAATTCAGGGCCAGCCCCAGCATTTT CASSLEIQGQPQHF
TRBJ1-4 TRBD1 TRBV5-1 - TGCGCCAGCAGCATCGGACAGGATGAAAAACTGTTTTTT CASSIGQDEKLFF
TRBJ2-3 - TRBV6-1 - TGTGCCAGCAGTGAAGGGCTGGGCACCGATACGCAGTATTTT CASSEGLGTDTQYF
TRBJ1-2 TRBD1 TRBV2 - TGTGCCAGCAGTGCAACAGGGGTCTATGGCTACACCTTC CASSATGVYGYTF
TRBJ1-3 - TRBV5-1 - TGCGCCAGCAGCTTGGCCCCAGGGTCTGGAAACACCATATATTTT CASSLAPGSGNTIYF
TRBJ2-7 - TRBV7-6 - TGTGCCAGCAGCTTAGCGCCGACAGGCGGTTCCTACGAGCAGTACTTC CASSLAPTGGSYEQYF
TRBJ1-6 - TRBV5-1 once TGCGCCAGCAGCTTTGGGCAGGCGCATTCACCCCTCCACTTT CASSFGQAHSPLHF
TRBJ2-5 TRBD2 TRBV28 few TGTGCCAGCGGGCGGGCGGGGGGGCAAGAGACCCAGTACTTC CASGRAGGQETQYF
TRBJ2-1 TRBD1 TRBV11-2 - TGTGCCAGCAGCTACCAACCGGGACAGGGTCTCAATGAGCAGTTCTTC CASSYQPGQGLNEQFF
TRBJ1-1 - TRBV4-3 - TGCGCCAGCAGCCAAGATCATGGGCTTGCTGAAGCTTTCTTT CASSQDHGLAEAFF
TRBJ2-1 - TRBV25-1 - TGTGCCAGCTGGAGCTCCTACAATGAGCAGTTCTTC CASWSSYNEQFF
TRBJ2-2 - TRBV19 - TGTGCCAGTAGTATAGGACAGAACACCGGGGAGCTGTTTTTT CASSIGQNTGELFF
TRBJ2-2 TRBD2 TRBV4-2 - TGTGCCAGCAGCACGCGCCGGGGAGGGTCCGGGGAGCTGTTTTTT CASSTRRGGSGELFF
TRBJ1-2 - TRBV30 - TGTGCCTGGAGTGTACCAGGGGAAAGCTATGGCTACACCTTC CAWSVPGESYGYTF
TRBJ2-3 TRBD2 TRBV2 - TGTGCCAGCAGTGAGGGCGGCGGGGGGGCAGATACGCAGTATTTT CASSEGGGGADTQYF
TRBJ1-2 - TRBV6-5 - TGTGCCAGCAGTTACTCGAGAGGAGGGATCTATGGCTACACCTTC CASSYSRGGIYGYTF
TRBJ2-7 TRBD2 TRBV5-4 once TGTGCCAGCAGAAACGGCGGGGGGGGCCCGGGGAGACACGAGCAGTACTTC CASRNGGGGPGRHEQYF
TRBJ1-2 - TRBV6-6 once TGTGCCAGCGGCAACTATGGCTACACCTTC CASGNYGYTF
TRBJ2-7 TRBD1 TRBV11-2 - TGTGCCAGCAGTCAAACAGGGGGCCCAATCTACGAGCAGTACTTC CASSQTGGPIYEQYF
TRBJ1-2 - TRBV6-6 - TGTGCCAGCAGTCATTACAGAGATGGCTACACCTTC CASSHYRDGYTF
TRBJ2-3 - TRBV6-5 once TGTGCCACCCTTAAACTAGAACGAGATACGCAGTATTTT CATLKLERDTQYF
TRBJ2-7 - TRBV6-5 - TGTGCCAGCAGTTACCCCTCCTCCTACGAGCAGTACTTC CASSYPSSYEQYF
TRBJ1-6 - TRBV9 - TGTGCCAGCAGCGAAGGTTGGGAGAATTCACCCCTCCACTTT CASSEGWENSPLHF
TRBJ1-6 - TRBV11-1 - TGTGCCAGCAGCCAATCAACAAATTCACCCCTCCACTTT CASSQSTNSPLHF
TRBJ1-3 - TRBV7-7 - TGTGCTAGCAGCTTATCACCTCCAGGCTCTGGAAACACCATATATTTT CASSLSPPGSGNTIYF
TRBJ1-1 - TRBV6-4 - TGTGCCAGCAGTCCATCCTCTGCCGGGGGGTGGAACACTGAAGCTTTCTTT CASSPSSAGGWNTEAFF
TRBJ1-1 - TRBV29-1 - TGCAGCGGCGTGGCGTGGGGCAGGGGCATTGTTAACACTGAAGCTTTCTTT CSGVAWGRGIVNTEAFF
TRBJ2-2 - TRBV5-1 - TGCGCCAGCAGCTTGGCCCCACAGGTGTCTGCCGGGGAGCTGTTTTTT CASSLAPQVSAGELFF
TRBJ1-1 - TRBV5-1 - TGCGCCAGCAGTCAAACGGCCGGGCCGGGGACTGAAGCTTTCTTT CASSQTAGPGTEAFF
TRBJ2-2 - TRBV5-1 - TGCGCCAGCAGCTCGGACAGAAACACCGGGGAGCTGTTTTTT CASSSDRNTGELFF
TRBJ1-4 - TRBV2 - TGTGCCTCGGGGGGACGGACCAATGAAAAACTGTTTTTT CASGGRTNEKLFF
TRBJ2-2 TRBD1 TRBV15 - TGTGCCACTGCCCGGGACAGGGTTAATACCGGGGAGCTGTTTTTT CATARDRVNTGELFF
TRBJ1-3 - TRBV5-1 - TGCGCCAGCAGCGATCAGACAGACTCTGGAAACACCATATATTTT CASSDQTDSGNTIYF
TRBJ1-4 TRBD1 TRBV4-3 - TGCGCCAGCAGCCAAGAATCCCTACCGGGACAGGGGGGAGAAAAACTGTTTTTT CASSQESLPGQGGEKLFF
TRBJ1-1 - TRBV30 - TGTGCCTGGAGTGGGGGAGTGGGGGGAATAATGAACACTGAAGCTTTCTTT CAWSGGVGGIMNTEAFF
TRBJ1-1 - TRBV5-4 - TGTGCCAGCAGTTACGGGACATACAACACTGAAGCTTTCTTT CASSYGTYNTEAFF
TRBJ1-5 - TRBV10-1 few TGCGCCAGCAGTGAATCCGGGGAAAATCAGCCCCAGCATTTT CASSESGENQPQHF
TRBJ2-2 TRBD1 TRBV2 few TGTGCCAGCAGATCGGACAGGGTAGACACCGGGGAGCTGTTTTTT CASRSDRVDTGELFF
TRBJ1-2 - TRBV4-3 - TGCGCCAGCAGCCAATTGGGGGGGGAAGGCTACACCTTC CASSQLGGEGYTF
TRBJ1-4 - TRBV7-9 - TGTGCCAGCAGCTTAGTGGAGGGAACTAATGAAAAACTGTTTTTT CASSLVEGTNEKLFF
TRBJ1-1 TRBD1 TRBV6-1 - TGTGCCAGCAGTGAGGACAGGTCGAGAGCTTTCTTT CASSEDRSRAFF
TRBJ2-1 - TRBV7-7 - TGTGCTAGCAGCTTAGAAATGCGCGATGGTGAGCAGTTCTTC CASSLEMRDGEQFF
TRBJ1-3 TRBD1 TRBV4-2 once TGTGCCAGCAGCCAAGTACAGGGGTCTGGAAACACCATATATTTT CASSQVQGSGNTIYF
TRBJ1-5 - TRBV28 - TGTGCCAGCAGTTTTGGCAGGGGCGGACAGCCCCAGCATTTT CASSFGRGGQPQHF